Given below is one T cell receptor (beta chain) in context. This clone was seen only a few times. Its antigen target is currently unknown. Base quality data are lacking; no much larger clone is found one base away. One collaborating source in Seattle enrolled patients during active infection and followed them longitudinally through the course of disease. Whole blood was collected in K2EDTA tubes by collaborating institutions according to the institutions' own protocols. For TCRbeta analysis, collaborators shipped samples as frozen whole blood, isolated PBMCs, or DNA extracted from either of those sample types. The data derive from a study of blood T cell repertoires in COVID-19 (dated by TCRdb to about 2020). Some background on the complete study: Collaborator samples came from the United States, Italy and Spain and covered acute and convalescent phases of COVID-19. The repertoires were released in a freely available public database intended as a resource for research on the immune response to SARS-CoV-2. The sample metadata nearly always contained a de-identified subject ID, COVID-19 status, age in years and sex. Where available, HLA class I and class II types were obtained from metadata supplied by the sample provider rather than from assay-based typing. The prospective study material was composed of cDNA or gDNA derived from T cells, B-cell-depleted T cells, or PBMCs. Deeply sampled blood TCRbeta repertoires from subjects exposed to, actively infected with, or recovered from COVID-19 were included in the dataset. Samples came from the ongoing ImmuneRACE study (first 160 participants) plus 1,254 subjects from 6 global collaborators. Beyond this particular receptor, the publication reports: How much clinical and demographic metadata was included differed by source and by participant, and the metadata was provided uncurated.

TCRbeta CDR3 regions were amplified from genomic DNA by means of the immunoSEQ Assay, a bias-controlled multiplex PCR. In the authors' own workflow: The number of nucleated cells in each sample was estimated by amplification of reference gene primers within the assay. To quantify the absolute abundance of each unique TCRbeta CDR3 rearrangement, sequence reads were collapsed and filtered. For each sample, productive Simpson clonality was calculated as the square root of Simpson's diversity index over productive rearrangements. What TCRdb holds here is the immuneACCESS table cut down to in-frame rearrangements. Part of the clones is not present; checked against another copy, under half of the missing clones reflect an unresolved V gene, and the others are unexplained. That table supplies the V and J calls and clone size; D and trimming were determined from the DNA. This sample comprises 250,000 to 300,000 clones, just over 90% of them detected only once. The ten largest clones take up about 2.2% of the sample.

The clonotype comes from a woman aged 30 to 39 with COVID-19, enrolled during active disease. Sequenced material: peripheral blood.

The CDR3 protein sequence reads: CASSQGGLAGGNTGELFF. The DNA is TGTGCCAGCAGCCAAGGGGGACTAGCGGGAGGGAACACCGGGGAGCTGTTTTTT. The rearranged chain carries TRBV3-1 (or the pseudogene TRBV3-2) and TRBJ2-2; the central 15 bases match TRBD2. V trim: 1 base; J trim: 1 base; unmatched bases: 1. Looking up the germline V gene (reference sequence) yields CDR1 LGHDT and CDR2 YNNKEL. From cysteine to phenylalanine, the CDR3 is 18 amino acids long. The entry retains the CDR3 DNA only, 54 bases that are in frame from base 1.